This TCR beta chain emerged from a study of blood T cell repertoires in COVID-19 (dated by TCRdb to 2020 to 2021). With regard to the full study: Collaborator samples came from the United States, Italy and Spain and covered acute and convalescent phases of COVID-19. The material from the prospective study consisted of cDNA or gDNA derived from T cells, B-cell-depleted T cells, or PBMCs. The dataset comprised deeply sampled blood TCRbeta repertoires from subjects exposed to, actively infected with, or recovered from COVID-19. The repertoires were made available in a free public database intended to serve as a resource for research on the immune response to SARS-CoV-2. The samples were drawn from two sources: the first 160 participants of the ongoing ImmuneRACE study, and 1,254 subjects contributed by 6 global collaborators. The sample metadata nearly always contained a de-identified subject ID, COVID-19 status, age in years and sex. Where available, HLA class I and class II types were taken from metadata supplied by the sample provider and were not determined by assay-based typing. On the study overall, not on this receptor specifically: The amount of clinical and demographic metadata varied by source and participant and was provided uncurated.

Each collaborating institution followed its own protocols to collect whole blood in K2EDTA tubes. For TCRbeta analysis, collaborators shipped samples as frozen whole blood, isolated PBMCs, or DNA extracted from either of those sample types. V lost 1 base and J lost 5 bases; the stretch between them is 8 bases long. Including the terminal cysteine and phenylalanine, the CDR3 comprises 13 residues. CDR3 DNA is the only sequence kept; it has 39 bases, read in frame from the first base. CDR1 and CDR2, per the germline V gene, are SGHTA and FQGTGA. The table lists this clone with a count of one. Its cognate antigen has yet to be identified. Within one base of it there is no much larger clone, and no base qualities were kept. TCRbeta CDR3 regions were amplified from genomic DNA using the immunoSEQ Assay, a bias-controlled multiplex PCR. The study's processing was this. Nucleated cell counts per sample were estimated from amplification of reference gene primers within the assay. To quantify the absolute abundance of each unique TCRbeta CDR3 rearrangement, sequence reads were collapsed and filtered. For each sample, productive Simpson clonality was calculated as the square root of Simpson's diversity index over productive rearrangements. What TCRdb holds here is the immuneACCESS table cut down to in-frame rearrangements. Part of the clones is not present; checked against another copy, under half of the missing clones reflect an unresolved V gene, and the others are unexplained. D and trimming come from the DNA, and the V and J calls and clone size come from that table. The sample table contains 30,000 to 40,000 clones; only one count was recorded for about 88% of them. About 61% of the sample lies in the top ten.

Specimen: peripheral blood. The chain uses TRBV7-3 and TRBJ2-5, with no reliable assignment of the D segment. The TCR originated in an older man with acute or convalescent COVID-19. For the CDR3, the sequence is CASSLNSLETQYF. The nucleotide sequence reads as follows: TGTGCCAGCAGCTTAAATAGCCTGGAGACCCAGTACTTC.